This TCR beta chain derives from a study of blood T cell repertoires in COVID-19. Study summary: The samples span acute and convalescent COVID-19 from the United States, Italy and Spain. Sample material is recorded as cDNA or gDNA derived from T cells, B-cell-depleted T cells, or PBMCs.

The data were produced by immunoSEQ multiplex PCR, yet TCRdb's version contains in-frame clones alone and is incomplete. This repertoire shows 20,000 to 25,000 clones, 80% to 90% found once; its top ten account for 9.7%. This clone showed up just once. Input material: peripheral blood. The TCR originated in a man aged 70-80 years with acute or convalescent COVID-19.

The CDR3 protein is CASSPPSQGIYGYTF. The DNA for the CDR3 is TGTGCCAGCTCACCACCGAGTCAGGGAATCTATGGCTACACCTTC. The chain couples TRBV18 to TRBJ1-2, with D perhaps matching TRBD1 (5 bases). The CDR3 sequence is 15 residues long. Trimming pared 0 bases from V and 4 bases from J, leaving 12 bases between. Per germline, CDR1 KGHSH and CDR2 LQKENI.